Below, one T cell receptor beta chain is given with its context. Its antigen is undetermined. The data originate from a study of cytomegalovirus exposure and HLA in healthy donors. With 60 Vbeta and 13 Jbeta primers, the PCR was carried out. Produced via immunoSEQ multiplex PCR; TCRdb's table is partial and in-frame only. This sample yields under 150,000 clones, of which around 80% are seen a single time; approximately 2.6% belongs to the top ten. Broader study findings: Among the most significant clusters, several appeared linked to common viral pathogens in a later analysis. Apart from CMV serostatus, no immune exposure information was available.

With 0 bases clipped from V and 6 bases from J, the junction kept 10 bases outside the gene matches. The CDR3 covers 17 residues. Germline-derived CDR1 and CDR2 are SGHRS and YFSETQ. The rearrangement joins TRBV5-1 to TRBJ2-1; 9 positions match TRBD2. The receptor comes from a man between 45 and 60 years old in good health and CMV-seronegative. Sequencing used PBMCs. CDR3 DNA sequence: TGCGCCAGCAGCTTGGCTTCTACTGCGGGGGGGCCCAATGAGCAGTTCTTC. It encodes CASSLASTAGGPNEQFF.